Below, 13 T cell receptor beta chains from the same sample are listed, as sequenced in a study of memory CD8 T cells in hepatitis C reinfection. Time point indicated: peak reinfection, 3 to 8 weeks after reinfection detection. No in vitro expansion preceded TCR sequencing of the sorted cells. TCRdb keeps only in-frame clones here, not all; method: immunoSEQ multiplex PCR. The repertoire holds fewer than 50,000 clones, more than 75% seen once, with around 1.2% in the top ten. Sequencing was done on a sample of naive CD8+ T cells sorted from blood. These receptors originate from a man between 18 and 29 years old with hepatitis C virus infection.

This clone appeared once. The CDR3: CASSYSGPNQPQHF. The CDR3 DNA is TGCGCCAGCAGCTACTCGGGTCCTAATCAGCCCCAGCATTTT. The chain joins TRBV5-1 to TRBJ1-5; D remains ambiguous. Trimming cost V 3 bases and J 4 bases, with 11 bases left between them. Germline CDR1 and CDR2: SGHRS and YFSETQ. This CDR3 region has 14 residues.

This clone has only one observation. V usage is TRBV7-9 and J usage is TRBJ2-3; 11 nucleotides align to TRBD2. The CDR3 spans 19 residues. CDR1 SEHNR and CDR2 FQNEAQ come from the germline V gene (reference sequence). The junction had 22 bases not matched to a gene; V was cut back by 10 bases and J by 4 bases. Here the CDR3 DNA reads TGTGCCAACTCCCCCCTCGGACTTACGCTGGGACTAGCGGCAGATACGCAGTATTTT. Its translation: CANSPLGLTLGLAADTQYF.

This sequence joins TRBV18 and TRBJ1-5; TRBD1 might be the D (6 bases). Germline V gene sequence: CDR1 KGHSH, CDR2 LQKENI. The CDR3 has 16 amino acids. The V and J ends lost 2 bases and 0 bases respectively, with 11 bases between them. The CDR3 reads CASSPVGQTSNQPQHF. CDR3 nucleotide sequence: TGTGCCAGCTCACCAGTCGGACAGACTAGCAATCAGCCCCAGCATTTT.

The chain carries TRBV6-1 and TRBJ2-1, with D perhaps TRBD2 (6 bases). Trimming removed 5 bases from V and 2 bases from J, with 7 bases in between. Per germline, CDR1 MNHNS and CDR2 SASEGT. The CDR3 is 13 residues long. CDR3 loop: CASSRLAYNEQFF. CDR3 nucleotide sequence: TGTGCCAGCAGTCGACTAGCCTACAATGAGCAGTTCTTC.

The chain uses TRBV5-5 and TRBJ2-7, with 7 bases aligning to TRBD1. This CDR3 region has 15 residues. Looked up from germline, CDR1 is SGHKS and CDR2 is YYEKEE (reference sequence). The J segment lost 4 bases and the V segment lost 0 bases, leaving 7 bases of the junction unmatched. DNA of the CDR3: TGTGCCAGCAGCTTGGCCCCCGGGACAGTTTACGAGCAGTACGTC. It encodes CASSLAPGTVYEQYV.

The chain is built from TRBV5-6 and TRBJ1-2; TRBD1 is a possible D gene (5 bases). CDR1 SGHDT and CDR2 YYEEEE come from the germline V gene. V lost 1 base and J lost 9, with 22 bases in between. The CDR3 runs 16 residues. In DNA, the CDR3 is TGTGCCAGCAGCTTGAGGGCGGGGACTATCCCGGGCAGCTACACCTTC. As protein: CASSLRAGTIPGSYTF.

V gene TRBV2 combines with J gene TRBJ2-7; 8 bases align to TRBD1. The CDR3 is 13 residues long. Germline CDR1 and CDR2: SNHLY and FYNNEI. V shed 6 bases and J 6 bases; nucleotides not matched to a gene: 7. The CDR3 sequence is CASRGTGPSEQYF. DNA of the CDR3: TGTGCCAGCAGAGGGACAGGTCCCTCCGAGCAGTACTTC.

This clone was observed a few times. In DNA form, the CDR3 reads TGTGCCATCAGCGAGGGACAGGGGACCACCGGGGAGCTGTTTTTT. Encoded protein: CAISEGQGTTGELFF. This chain connects TRBV10-3 to TRBJ2-2; 10 positions agree with TRBD1. Germline V gene lookup returns CDR1 ENHRY and CDR2 SYGVKD. The V and J ends lost 6 bases and 4 bases, in that order; junction bases with no gene match: 5. The CDR3 runs 15 residues.

V gene TRBV15 combines with J gene TRBJ2-7, with a tentative D call TRBD1 (6 bases). The CDR3 is 15 residues long. The V gene's germline CDR1 is LNHNV and CDR2 YYDKDF (reference sequence). V was shortened by 5 bases and J by 4 bases, with 18 bases between the two germline ends. Here the CDR3 reads CATSGIQGGDYEQYF. The CDR3 DNA reads TGTGCCACCAGCGGAATACAGGGTGGGGATTACGAGCAGTACTTC. The full variable domain, with the rest looked up from reference TRBV15 and TRBJ2-7, is DAMVIQNPRYQVTQFGKPVTLSCSQTLNHNVMYWYQQKSSQAPKLLFHYYDKDFNNEADTPDNFQSRRPNTSFCFLDIRSPGLGDTAMYLCATSGIQGGDYEQYFGPGTRLTVT.

The J gene is TRBJ1-1, the V gene TRBV7-9, with 9 bases identical to TRBD1. Unmatched junction bases numbered 11, after V lost 5 bases and J lost 4 bases. This CDR3 contains 16 residues. The germline V gene encodes CDR1 SEHNR and CDR2 FQNEAQ (reference sequence). CDR3 in DNA: TGTGCCAGCAGCCCAACAGGGGGCGCGGCTATCACTGAAGCTTTCTTT. Protein product: CASSPTGGAAITEAFF.

The rearrangement joins TRBV5-1 to TRBJ2-7, with a possible D match to TRBD2 (5 bases). CDR3 length equals 13 residues. From germline, CDR1 is SGHRS and CDR2 YFSETQ. V shed 4 bases and J shed 1 base, with 9 bases lying between them. The CDR3 sequence: CASSVTGSYEQYF. The DNA of the CDR3 is TGCGCCAGCAGCGTGACGGGGTCCTACGAGCAGTACTTC.

The chain combines TRBV4-1 with TRBJ2-5, with TRBD2 matching over 7 bases. Germline V gene lookup returns CDR1 MGHRA and CDR2 YSYEKL. J gave up 2 bases and V 2 bases, and 5 bases lay outside the gene matches. CDR3 size: 15 residues. The CDR3, as DNA: TGCGCCAGCAGCCAACTGGTTAGCGGGCAAGAGACCCAGTACTTC. Its protein product is CASSQLVSGQETQYF.

The chain couples TRBV12-5 to TRBJ2-1, with D uncertain. CDR3 length: 13 residues. Germline V gene sequence: CDR1 LGHNT, CDR2 FRNRAP. The ends were cut back, 5 bases at V and 2 bases at J, with 7 bases in the middle. The CDR3 DNA is TGTGCTAGTGGTCTGACAACCTACAATGAGCAGTTCTTC. Its translation is CASGLTTYNEQFF.